This TCR beta chain was found in a study of human T cells and chemical hapten exposure. Documented time point: patch test 1, 2 weeks after DPC sensitization. Treatment denoted: therapeutic diphenylcyclopropenone sensitization with weekly scalp DPC. In TCRdb, the RACE reads were re-called with MiXCR into one record per CDR3 protein. The data show about 360,000 distinct CDR3 sequences, about 4.8% seen once. There are 14 residues in the CDR3. Germline values: CDR1 SQVTM, CDR2 ANQGSEA. Between the trimmed V and J ends, which lost 4 bases and 4 bases, there was a span of 13 bases. This chain connects TRBV29-1 to TRBJ2-2, with TRBD2 as a possible D gene (6 bases). Sequencing used whole blood, obtained in connection with sensitization to the hapten diphenylcyclopropenone (DPC). The source of this sequence is a woman aged 45-59 years with alopecia areata. Some clones in this sample may be carry-over from other donors' samples. The CDR3 coding sequence is TGCAGCGTTGTGGGCGGGGTAGGCACCGGGGAGCTGTTTTTT. This translates into CSVVGGVGTGELFF.